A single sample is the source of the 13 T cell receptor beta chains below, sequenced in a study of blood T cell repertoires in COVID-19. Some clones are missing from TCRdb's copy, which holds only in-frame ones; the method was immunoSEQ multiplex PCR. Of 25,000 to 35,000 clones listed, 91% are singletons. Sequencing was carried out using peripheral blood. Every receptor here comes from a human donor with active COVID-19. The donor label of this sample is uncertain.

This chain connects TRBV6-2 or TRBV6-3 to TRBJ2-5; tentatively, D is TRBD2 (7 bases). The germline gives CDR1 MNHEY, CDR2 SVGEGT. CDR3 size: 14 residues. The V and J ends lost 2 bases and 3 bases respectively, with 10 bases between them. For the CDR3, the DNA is TGTGCCAGCAGTTACGCGGGGGCTAAAGAGACCCAGTACTTC. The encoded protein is CASSYAGAKETQYF.

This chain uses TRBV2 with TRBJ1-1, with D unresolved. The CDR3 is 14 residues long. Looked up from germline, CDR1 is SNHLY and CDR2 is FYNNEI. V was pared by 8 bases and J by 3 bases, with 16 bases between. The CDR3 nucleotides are TGTGCCAGCCGAGCCAGGCCGGAGGACACTGAAGCTTTCTTT. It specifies CASRARPEDTEAFF.

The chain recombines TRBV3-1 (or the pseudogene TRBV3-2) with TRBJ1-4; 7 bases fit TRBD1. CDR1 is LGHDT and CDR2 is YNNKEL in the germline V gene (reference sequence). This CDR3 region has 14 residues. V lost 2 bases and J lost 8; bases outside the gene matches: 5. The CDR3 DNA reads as TGTGCCAGCAGCCAAACAGGGGCTGGGGAAAAACTGTTTTTT. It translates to CASSQTGAGEKLFF.

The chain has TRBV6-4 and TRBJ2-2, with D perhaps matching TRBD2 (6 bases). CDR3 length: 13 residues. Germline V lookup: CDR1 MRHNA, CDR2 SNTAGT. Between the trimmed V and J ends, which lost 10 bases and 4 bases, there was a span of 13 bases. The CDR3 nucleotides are TGTGCCAATACGGGAGTACCCACCGGGGAGCTGTTTTTT. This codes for CANTGVPTGELFF.

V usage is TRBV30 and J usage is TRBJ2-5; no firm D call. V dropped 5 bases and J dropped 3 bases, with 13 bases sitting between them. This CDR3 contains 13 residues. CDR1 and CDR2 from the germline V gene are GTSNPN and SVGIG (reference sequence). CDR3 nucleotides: TGTGCCTGGCTTGACTGGAACGAAGAGACCCAGTACTTC. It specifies CAWLDWNEETQYF.

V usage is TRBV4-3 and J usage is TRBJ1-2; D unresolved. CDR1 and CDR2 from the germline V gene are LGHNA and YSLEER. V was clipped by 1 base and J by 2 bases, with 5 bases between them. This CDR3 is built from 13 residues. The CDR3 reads CASSQVQNYGYTF. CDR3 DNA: TGCGCCAGCAGCCAAGTTCAGAACTATGGCTACACCTTC.

The CDR3 DNA reads TGTGCCACCAGTGACCCCCATGGTAGCGGGACTTCCGACACCGGGGAGCTGTTTTTT. Amino acid sequence: CATSDPHGSGTSDTGELFF. The chain couples TRBV24-1 to TRBJ2-2; TRBD2 aligns across 8 bases. Germline CDR1 and CDR2: KGHDR and SFDVKD. The CDR3 has 19 amino acids. V lost 4 bases, J lost 3 bases, and 15 bases stayed unmatched.

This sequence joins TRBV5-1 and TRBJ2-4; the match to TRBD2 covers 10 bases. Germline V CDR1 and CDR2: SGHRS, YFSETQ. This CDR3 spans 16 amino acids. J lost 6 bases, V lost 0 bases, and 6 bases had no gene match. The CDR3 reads CASSLEAGGPGNIQYF. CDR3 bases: TGCGCCAGCAGCTTGGAAGCGGGAGGGCCCGGAAACATTCAGTACTTC.

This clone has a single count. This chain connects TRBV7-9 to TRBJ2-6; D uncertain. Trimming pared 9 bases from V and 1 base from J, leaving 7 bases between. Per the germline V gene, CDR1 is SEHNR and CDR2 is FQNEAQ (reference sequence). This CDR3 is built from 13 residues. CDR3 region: CASLFSGANVLTF. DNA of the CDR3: TGTGCCAGTTTATTTTCTGGGGCCAACGTCCTGACTTTC.

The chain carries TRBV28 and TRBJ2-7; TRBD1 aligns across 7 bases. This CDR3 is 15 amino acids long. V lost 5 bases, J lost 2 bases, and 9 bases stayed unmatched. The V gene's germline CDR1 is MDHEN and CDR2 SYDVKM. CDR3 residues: CASSLPGQRPYEQYF. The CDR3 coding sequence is TGTGCCAGCAGTCTACCGGGACAGCGACCCTACGAGCAGTACTTC. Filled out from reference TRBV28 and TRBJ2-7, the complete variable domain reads DVKVTQSSRYLVKRTGEKVFLECVQDMDHENMFWYRQDPGLGLRLIYFSYDVKMKEKGDIPEGYSVSREKKERFSLILESASTNQTSMYLCASSLPGQRPYEQYFGPGTRLTVT.

CDR3 loop: CSVSPARNEQFF. The CDR3 nucleotides are TGCAGCGTTAGTCCCGCCCGGAATGAGCAGTTCTTC. The J gene is TRBJ2-1, the V gene TRBV29-1; unclear D gene. Trimming removed 5 bases at V and 7 bases at J, with 12 bases between. The CDR3 has 12 amino acids. CDR1 and CDR2 from the germline V gene are SQVTM and ANQGSEA.

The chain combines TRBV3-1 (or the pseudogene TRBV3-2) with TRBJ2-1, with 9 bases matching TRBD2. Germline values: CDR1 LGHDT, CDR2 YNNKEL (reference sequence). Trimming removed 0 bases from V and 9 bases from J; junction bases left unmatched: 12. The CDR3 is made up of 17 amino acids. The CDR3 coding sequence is TGTGCCAGCAGCCAAGAGTCGGCCCTTCGCGGGAGGGGTGAGCAGTTCTTC. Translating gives CASSQESALRGRGEQFF.

The CDR3 is CASSPRTSGRRSSYNEQFF. The CDR3, as DNA: TGTGCCAGCAGCCCCCGGACTAGCGGGAGGAGGAGCTCCTACAATGAGCAGTTCTTC. The chain is built from TRBV7-9 and TRBJ2-1; 14 positions agree with TRBD2. V was clipped by 5 bases and J by 0 bases; unmatched bases: 9. The germline V gene has CDR1 SEHNR and CDR2 FQNEAQ (reference sequence). This CDR3 contains 19 residues.